These 15 T cell receptor beta chains came from one sample sequenced in a study of T cells in Graves' hyperthyroidism and ophthalmopathy. Authors of the study amplified TCR beta CDR3 regions from RNA transcripts. Researchers ran a first-round RT-PCR on the TCR CDR3 using the HTBI primer set. TCRdb itself ran the multiplex PCR reads through MiXCR, one entry per CDR3 protein. The sample yields 300,000 to 450,000 distinct CDR3 sequences, about 14% seen once. Sequenced material: blood. These receptor sequences come from a woman in her twenties or thirties with Graves' ophthalmopathy.

This clonotype turned up a few times. At one of its ends the junction is not consistent with the germline gene, which may arise from a read error. This chain links TRBV6-1 with TRBJ1-5, with TRBD1 identical over 7 bases. The V gene's germline CDR1 is MNHNS and CDR2 SASEGT. This CDR3 has 17 amino acids. CDR3 DNA: TGTGCCAGCAGAGGGTTGGAGGGGGCGCTTGGCAATCAGCCCCAGCAATTT. Its translation: CASRGLEGALGNQPQQF.

This clonotype was detected ten times or more. V gene TRBV7-8 combines with J gene TRBJ1-1; the D gene is possibly TRBD1 (5 bases). This CDR3 region has 12 residues. The V end lost 1 base, the J end lost 11 bases, and 11 bases lay between the germline ends. In germline, CDR1 is SGHVS, CDR2 FQNEAQ. The CDR3 loop is CASSLGGTAAFF. The CDR3 nucleotides are TGTGCCAGCAGCTTAGGGGGGACTGCGGCTTTCTTT.

At least ten counts were recorded for this clonotype. V gene TRBV20-1 combines with J gene TRBJ1-1; perhaps TRBD1 as D (5 bases). CDR1 DFQATT and CDR2 SNEGSKA come from the germline V gene (reference sequence). Trimming shortened V by 2 bases and J by 3 bases, and 13 bases separated the two germline ends. CDR3 length equals 14 residues. The CDR3 DNA reads as TGCAGTGCTAGATTGGGGGGGAGAGACACTGAAGCTTTCTTT. Its protein product is CSARLGGRDTEAFF.

This clonotype was detected many times. This rearrangement joins TRBV7-9 to TRBJ2-7, with D perhaps TRBD2 (6 bases). Germline CDR1 reads SEHNR; CDR2 reads FQNEAQ (reference sequence). V was pared by 8 bases and J by 2 bases, with 22 bases between. This CDR3 is 16 amino acids long. CDR3 sequence reads: CASGSRDSQRAYEQYF. In DNA, the CDR3 is TGTGCCAGCGGATCCCGGGACTCCCAGAGGGCCTACGAGCAGTACTTC.

This clonotype appeared many times. The chain is built from TRBV20-1 and TRBJ2-1; 8 nucleotides align to TRBD1. Germline V gene lookup returns CDR1 DFQATT and CDR2 SNEGSKA (reference sequence). Unmatched junction bases numbered 12, after V lost 6 bases and J lost 8 bases. The CDR3 is made up of 14 amino acids. The chain's CDR3 is CSATRQGLVDEQFF. The CDR3 DNA is TGCAGTGCAACCCGACAGGGGCTGGTGGATGAGCAGTTCTTC.

This clonotype has a count of ten or more. The gene calls are TRBV7-2 and TRBJ1-3, with D possibly TRBD1 on 5 matching bases. The CDR3 contains 18 residues. Trimming took off 2 bases at V and 0 bases at J, with 17 bases between the two ends. Germline assignment: CDR1 SGHTA and CDR2 FQGNSA. Here the CDR3 DNA reads TGTGCCAGCAGCTTAAGTGGCTGGGACTCCAGCTCTGGAAACACCATATATTTT. Its protein is CASSLSGWDSSSGNTIYF.

This clonotype has a count of ten or more. V usage is TRBV6-1 and J usage is TRBJ2-7; D remains unclear. The CDR3 totals 13 residues. The germline V gene encodes CDR1 MNHNS and CDR2 SASEGT. V lost 5 bases and J 5 bases, leaving 13 bases between the germline ends. The CDR3 reads CASSKITSHEQYF. CDR3 DNA: TGTGCCAGCAGTAAGATCACCAGCCACGAGCAGTACTTC.

The rearrangement joins TRBV30 to TRBJ1-6; D is unresolved. This CDR3 spans 13 amino acids. CDR1 and CDR2 (germline): GTSNPN, SVGIG (reference sequence). The V end was cut by 5 bases, the J end by 10 bases, with 15 bases between. The CDR3 loop reads CAWQPGPRSPLHF. As DNA, the CDR3 is TGTGCCTGGCAACCGGGCCCCAGGTCACCCCTCCACTTT.

This clonotype came up many times. The chain combines TRBV28 with TRBJ1-4; D gene ambiguous. Germline CDR1 reads MDHEN; CDR2 reads SYDVKM. CDR3 length: 16 residues. Deletions cut 5 bases from V and 0 bases from J, with 13 bases between. Written as DNA, the CDR3 is TGTGCCAGCAGTCCTATGCCACCGACAACTAATGAAAAACTGTTTTTT. Translating it yields CASSPMPPTTNEKLFF.

V gene TRBV12-3 or TRBV12-4 combines with J gene TRBJ1-3; 9 nucleotides line up with TRBD1. The ends lost 6 bases at V and 1 base at J; junction bases unmatched: 1. This CDR3 has 14 residues. The CDR3, as DNA: TGTGCCAGCAGAGGACAGGGGTCTGGAAACACCATATATTTT. This translates into CASRGQGSGNTIYF.

This clonotype was seen only a few times. This sequence may be a read error, since a much larger clone differs from it by one base. The rearrangement joins TRBV30 to TRBJ2-7, with D perhaps assigned TRBD1 or TRBD2 (5 bases each). Trimming removed 2 bases from V and 6 bases from J, with 17 bases in between. The CDR3 consists of 14 residues. The germline V gene has CDR1 GTSNPN and CDR2 SVGIG (reference sequence). CDR3 in DNA: TGTGCCTGGAGTTCGGGACGGGTAGAGTTCGAGCAGTACTTC. Protein: CAWSSGRVEFEQYF.

This clonotype was counted between two and nine times. The V and J genes are TRBV7-3 and TRBJ2-1, with D possibly being TRBD2 (7 bases). Looked up from germline, CDR1 is SGHTA and CDR2 is FQGTGA. The CDR3 spans 14 residues. The V and J ends lost 6 bases and 6 bases respectively, with 15 bases between them. CDR3 in amino acids: CASSLGGPGNEQFF. The CDR3 nucleotides read TGTGCCAGCAGTCTGGGGGGGCCGGGCAATGAGCAGTTCTTC. Full variable domain (remainder filled in from reference TRBV7-3 and TRBJ2-1): GAGVSQTPSNKVTEKGKYVELRCDPISGHTALYWYRQSLGQGPEFLIYFQGTGAADDSGLPNDRFFAVRPEGSVSTLKIQRTERGDSAVYLCASSLGGPGNEQFFGPGTRLTVL.

At least ten counts were recorded for this clonotype. The rearrangement uses TRBV29-1 and TRBJ1-2, with D maybe TRBD1 (5 bases). The CDR3 is made up of 15 amino acids. V dropped 7 bases and J dropped 5 bases, with 23 bases sitting between them. The germline CDR1 and CDR2 sequences are SQVTM and ANQGSEA. The CDR3 DNA sequence: TGCAGCGACCACTCTGATGGGGGACGAGTGTATGGCTACACCTTC. Translating gives CSDHSDGGRVYGYTF. Complete variable domain (other parts from reference TRBV29-1 and TRBJ1-2): SAVISQKPSRDICQRGTSLTIQCQVDSQVTMMFWYRQQPGQSLTLIATANQGSEATYESGFVIDKFPISRPNLTFSTLTVSNMSPEDSSIYLCSDHSDGGRVYGYTFGSGTRLTVV.

This clonotype was seen repeatedly, ten times or more. The chain combines TRBV7-3 with TRBJ2-2; no firm D call. Looked up from germline, CDR1 is SGHTA and CDR2 is FQGTGA. This CDR3 comprises 14 residues. The V gene lost 2 bases and the J gene lost 5 bases, with 9 bases spanning the gap. CDR3 sequence: CASSLRPGTGELFF. CDR3 DNA sequence: TGTGCCAGCAGCTTACGTCCGGGTACCGGGGAGCTGTTTTTT.

Many counts were recorded for this clonotype. This chain connects TRBV24-1 to TRBJ1-2; D might be TRBD1 (5 bases). V lost 5 bases, J lost 4 bases, and 7 bases lay in between. The germline V gene has CDR1 KGHDR and CDR2 SFDVKD. The CDR3 is made up of 12 amino acids. In DNA form, the CDR3 reads TGTGCCACCAGTGCGGGGGTCTATGGCTACACCTTC. Protein product: CATSAGVYGYTF.